Included here is one T cell receptor (beta chain) sequence, with context. Antigen specificity is unknown. Profiling relied on immunoSEQ multiplex PCR, and the TCRdb table lists in-frame clones only, not all of them. The table includes more than 60,000 clones, 80% to 95% detected once. The entry originates in a study of graft-versus-host responses after intestinal transplantation. For the study at large: Transplant recipients had multivisceral, liver-intestinal, or isolated intestinal grafts. Induction with anti-thymocyte globulin, then tacrolimus and steroids for 2 to 3 years, was given to all recipients. Study outcomes and limitations: Recipient marrow harbored GvH clones, some of which surfaced first in ileum or blood. Graft-donor T cell macrochimerism in patients accompanied high graft-versus-host to host-versus-graft clonal ratios in allografts.

V shed 0 bases and J shed 5 bases, with 8 bases lying between them. Germline CDR1 is MGHRA and CDR2 is YSYEKL. The CDR3 length is 14 residues. The input for sequencing was unstimulated CD8+ T cells sorted from spleen or lymph node cells, taken before intestinal transplant. The sequence derives from a human donor who received an intestinal transplant. This chain uses TRBV4-1 with TRBJ1-5; D remains unclear. CDR3 in amino acids: CASSQDGTHQPQHF. The CDR3 bases are TGCGCCAGCAGCCAAGATGGCACCCATCAGCCCCAGCATTTT.